This T cell receptor (beta chain) is drawn from a study of technical replicates of blood from four donors. The CDR3 loop spans 16 amino acids. Germline V CDR1 and CDR2: MNHEY, SMNVEV (reference sequence). J was trimmed by 5 bases and V by 0 bases; bases with no gene match: 5. The method was immunoSEQ multiplex PCR; TCRdb's version includes in-frame clones alone and lacks a portion of them. The sample shows 83,000 or so clones, roughly 92% of them seen only once. What was sequenced was T cells isolated from PBMCs. The chain uses TRBV27 and TRBJ2-1; 9 bases are a match to TRBD2. The receptor was derived from a human donor in good health. CDR3 in amino acids: CASSLSIAGEDNEQFF. For the CDR3, the DNA is TGTGCCAGCAGTTTATCGATAGCGGGGGAGGACAATGAGCAGTTCTTC.